These 10 T cell receptor beta chains were all obtained from the same sample, sequenced in a study of T cell repertoires in ileal Crohn's disease. Clones were sequenced by immunoSEQ multiplex PCR, and TCRdb holds only the in-frame ones, with some missing. Of some 28,000 clones detected, 80% appear once; the ten largest clones hold under 20%. Sequencing used ileal tissue. These receptors were collected from an adult with Crohn's disease.

This clone was observed a single time. V gene TRBV4-3 combines with J gene TRBJ2-3; 8 nucleotides line up with TRBD2. V gave up 1 base and J gave up 7 bases; unmatched junction bases: 10. Germline CDR1 LGHNA, CDR2 YSLEER. This CDR3 comprises 16 residues. The CDR3 region has the DNA TGCGCCAGCAGCCAAGTCGGAAGCGGGGGATCGTATACGCAGTATTTT. This translates into CASSQVGSGGSYTQYF.

The CDR3 loop reads CASSLGRTSVHGELFF. The CDR3 DNA is TGTGCCAGCAGCCTAGGTAGGACTAGCGTTCACGGGGAGCTGTTTTTT. V gene TRBV9 combines with J gene TRBJ2-2; 9 nucleotides agree with TRBD2. Germline CDR1 is SGDLS and CDR2 is YYNGEE. This CDR3 contains 16 residues. Unmatched junction bases numbered 11, after V lost 4 bases and J lost 7 bases. Full variable domain (remainder filled in from reference TRBV9 and TRBJ2-2): DSGVTQTPKHLITATGQRVTLRCSPRSGDLSVYWYQQSLDQGLQFLIQYYNGEERAKGNILERFSAQQFPDLHSELNLSSLELGDSALYFCASSLGRTSVHGELFFGEGSRLTVL.

The chain uses TRBV7-3 and TRBJ1-3; D might be TRBD1 (5 bases). Germline CDR1 is SGHTA and CDR2 is FQGTGA. The CDR3 extends over 16 amino acids. The V gene lost 4 bases and the J gene lost 0 bases, with 13 bases spanning the gap. The CDR3: CASSSGTPSSGNTIYF. The DNA for the CDR3 is TGTGCCAGCAGCTCCGGGACTCCCAGCTCTGGAAACACCATATATTTT. Full variable domain (rest looked up from reference TRBV7-3 and TRBJ1-3): GAGVSQTPSNKVTEKGKYVELRCDPISGHTALYWYRQSLGQGPEFLIYFQGTGAADDSGLPNDRFFAVRPEGSVSTLKIQRTERGDSAVYLCASSSGTPSSGNTIYFGEGSWLTVV.

This rearrangement joins TRBV27 to TRBJ2-3, with TRBD2 matching 11 bases. The CDR3 contains 15 residues. The trim removed 2 bases at V and 5 bases at J, leaving 3 bases unmatched. Germline lookup yields CDR1 MNHEY and CDR2 SMNVEV (reference sequence). The CDR3 nucleotides are TGTGCCAGCAGTTTAACTAGCGGGGGCGGAGATACGCAGTATTTT. Translating gives CASSLTSGGGDTQYF.

Only one count was recorded for this clone. The identical CDR3 is also encoded by other nucleotide sequences in the sample. This chain joins TRBV6-1 and TRBJ1-6, with TRBD1 identical over 9 bases. Germline V lookup: CDR1 MNHNS, CDR2 SASEGT. V was clipped by 6 bases and J by 10 bases; unmatched bases: 10. This CDR3 comprises 15 residues. The DNA of the CDR3 is TGTGCCAGCAGCGAACAGACAGGGGGACGGTCACCCCTCCACTTT. Translating gives CASSEQTGGRSPLHF.

This clone was seen only a few times. V and J are TRBV27 and TRBJ1-2, with TRBD1 as a possible D gene (5 bases). V gave up 5 bases and J gave up 6 bases, with 22 bases separating them. Germline loops: CDR1 MNHEY, CDR2 SMNVEV (reference sequence). This CDR3 spans 16 amino acids. Here the CDR3 reads CASSDTPQAGWDGYTF. CDR3 sequence (DNA): TGTGCCAGCAGTGACACCCCACAGGCAGGGTGGGATGGCTACACCTTC.

This chain joins TRBV21-1 and TRBJ2-7; the table's D call, TRBD2, was not checked against the DNA. TRBV21-1 is annotated as a pseudogene. The CDR3 extends over 11 amino acids. CDR3 residues: CASSKFIEQYF. The CDR3 DNA reads TGTGCCAGCAGCAAATTTATCGAGCAGTACTTC.

The V and J genes are TRBV6-6 and TRBJ2-1; 8 bases agree with TRBD1. The CDR3 extends over 15 amino acids. Germline-derived CDR1 and CDR2 are MNHNY and SVGAGI (reference sequence). With V trimmed by 6 bases and J by 4 bases, 8 bases remained unmatched. For the CDR3, the DNA is TGTGCCAGCAGACCCCGGGACAGGACTTACAATGAGCAGTTCTTC. Translation: CASRPRDRTYNEQFF.

This clone was picked up a small number of times. The gene calls are TRBV6-5 and TRBJ2-2; D is undetermined. The CDR3 length is 13 residues. Germline CDR1 reads MNHEY; CDR2 reads SVGAGI. With 6 bases removed from V and 13 bases from J, the gap between germline ends came to 18 bases. The CDR3 DNA follows: TGTGCCAGCAGCCTGGTCGGCGGTGGCTGGCTGTTTTTT. As protein: CASSLVGGGWLFF.

The gene calls are TRBV5-4 and TRBJ2-3; no clear D gene. CDR3 length: 9 amino acids. Looked up from germline, CDR1 is SGHNT and CDR2 is YYREEE (reference sequence). V shed 7 bases and J shed 8 bases, with 5 bases lying between them. The CDR3: CASPCTQYF. The DNA for the CDR3 is TGTGCCAGCCCCTGTACGCAGTATTTT.